This is a list of T cell receptor beta chains from one sample in a study of post-analysis software for immune sequencing data. Each CDR3 protein gets one entry after TCRdb re-called the PCR reads with MiXCR. The table includes some 690,000 distinct CDR3 sequences, about 27% detected once. The sample taken for sequencing was blood. These receptors were taken from a girl aged 10 to 17 with multiple sclerosis. The CDR3 runs from the conserved cysteine through the conserved F or W. Each record gives: J gene, D gene, clone size, V gene, CDR3 DNA, CDR3 protein. A D gene is named only where the DNA matches it firmly. Expanded clones get a size class; other rows say once, few or many, or leave the size out.

>TRBJ2-1|NA|few|TRBV9
TGTGCCAGCAGCGTAGACTCGCTAACGTATGAGCAGTTCTTC
CASSVDSLTYEQFF
>TRBJ1-4|NA|NA|TRBV7-8
TGTGCCACCCGACCCACGACGGGCCGAACTAATGAAAAACTGTTTTTT
CATRPTTGRTNEKLFF
>TRBJ2-3|TRBD2|NA|TRBV15
TGTGCCACCAGCAGAGATCCCGTTCTAGCGGGGGGGCCAGGGACTCCAGATACGCAGTATTTT
CATSRDPVLAGGPGTPDTQYF
>TRBJ2-5|NA|many|TRBV4-3
TGCGCCAGCAGCCAAGATCTCGGACCTGGCGAGACCCAGTACTTC
CASSQDLGPGETQYF
>TRBJ2-5|TRBD2|NA|TRBV6-5
TGTGCCAGCAGTTACGAACCACTAGCGGGAGGGCAGCAGTACTTC
CASSYEPLAGGQQYF
>TRBJ2-5|NA|many|TRBV6-5
TGTGCCAGCAGTTACTCGGGAGAGACCCAGTACTTC
CASSYSGETQYF
>TRBJ2-2|NA|NA|TRBV4-1
TGCGCCAGCAGCTTCGGACAGTCCACGAACACCGGGGAGCTGTTTTTT
CASSFGQSTNTGELFF
>TRBJ2-3|TRBD2|NA|TRBV20-1
TGCAGTGCTAGAGACGCGGGGGGTCCACGCGGCACAGATACGCAGTATTTT
CSARDAGGPRGTDTQYF
>TRBJ1-2|NA|NA|TRBV6-5
TGTGCCAGCAGTCGGGACAACAGTGGCTACACCTTC
CASSRDNSGYTF
>TRBJ2-7|TRBD2|NA|TRBV27
TGTGCCAGCAGCGCGACTAGCGGGGGAGACGAGCAGTACTTC
CASSATSGGDEQYF
>TRBJ2-5|TRBD2|NA|TRBV29-1
TGCAGCGTTGAACCAGGAGGTAGCGGGAGTGAGACCCAGTACTTC
CSVEPGGSGSETQYF
>TRBJ2-7|TRBD2|few|TRBV12-3/TRBV12-4
TGTGCCAGCAGTTTTCGGTTAGCGGGGTCGGACGAGCAGTACTTC
CASSFRLAGSDEQYF
>TRBJ2-1|TRBD1|NA|TRBV6-4
TGTGCCAGCGCCCGGGACAGGGGGCCCCATGAGCAGTTCTTC
CASARDRGPHEQFF
>TRBJ2-1|NA|few|TRBV5-1
TGCGCCAGCAGCTTAAAGCCACAAATACCATACAATGAGCAGTTCTTC
CASSLKPQIPYNEQFF
>TRBJ2-7|NA|many|TRBV11-2
TGTGCCAGCAGCTTACAGGCCTACGAGCAGTACTTC
CASSLQAYEQYF
>TRBJ2-1|NA|NA|TRBV28
TGTGCCAGCAGTTCCGTCGGCGGGCTATCCTACAATGAGCAGTTCTTC
CASSSVGGLSYNEQFF
>TRBJ2-7|TRBD2|few|TRBV7-2
TGTGCCAGCAGCCTTCACATTATAGCGGGACCCTTTTACGAGCAGTACTTC
CASSLHIIAGPFYEQYF
>TRBJ2-4|NA|few|TRBV3-1
TGTGCCAGCAGCCTTCGGACAGACCGGGATATTCAGTACTTC
CASSLRTDRDIQYF
>TRBJ1-1|NA|NA|TRBV20-1
TGCAGTGCTGCAGGGTGGACTGAAGCTTTCTTT
CSAAGWTEAFF
>TRBJ1-2|TRBD1|NA|TRBV29-1
TGCAGCGCCAGGGGGGGGGACGAGGGCTATGGCTACACCTTC
CSARGGDEGYGYTF
>TRBJ2-3|TRBD2|once|TRBV20-1
TGCAGTGCCCAGCGCGGGGGACCCACAGATACGCAGTATTTT
CSAQRGGPTDTQYF
>TRBJ2-7|NA|few|TRBV24-1
TGTGCCACCAGTGAAGGACAGCCCTACGAGCAGTACTTC
CATSEGQPYEQYF
>TRBJ2-2|NA|NA|TRBV9
NA
CASSVVPRWGVGTGELFF
>TRBJ2-3|NA|once|TRBV11-2
TGTGCCAGCAGCCGGGGGAGGAAATGGGGCACAGATACGCAGTATTTT
CASSRGRKWGTDTQYF
>TRBJ2-5|NA|NA|TRBV13
TGTGCCAGCAGCTTAGGCAGCATCCAAGAGACCCAGTACTTC
CASSLGSIQETQYF
>TRBJ2-1|NA|NA|TRBV28
TGTGCCAGCAGTTCGCGCGTAAGCGGGCACTACAATGAGCAGTTCTTC
CASSSRVSGHYNEQFF
>TRBJ2-3|TRBD1|NA|TRBV10-3
TGTGCCATTGCAGCCCCTGACAGGGCTAGCACAGATACGCAGTATTTT
CAIAAPDRASTDTQYF
>TRBJ2-1|NA|many|TRBV6-5
TGTGCCAGCACCCGATTGGATGAGCAGTTCTTC
CASTRLDEQFF
>TRBJ2-7|NA|NA|TRBV4-3
TGCGCCAGCAGCCAAGATCACAGCGACGAGCAGTACTTC
CASSQDHSDEQYF
>TRBJ2-1|NA|NA|TRBV10-2
TGCGCCAGCAGAGGATTTGACAGCAATGAGCAGTTCTTC
CASRGFDSNEQFF
>TRBJ2-5|TRBD1|few|TRBV6-5
TGTGCCAGCAGTGACCGGGACAGGGGTCAAGAGACCCAGTACTTC
CASSDRDRGQETQYF
>TRBJ2-1|NA|NA|TRBV6-5
TGTGCCAGCACCAGGCGGCCAAAGCACAATGAGCAGTTCTTC
CASTRRPKHNEQFF
>TRBJ2-3|TRBD2|NA|TRBV9
TGTGCCAGCACCTCATTTTCGCGGGACTACTTAACAGATACGCAGTATTTT
CASTSFSRDYLTDTQYF
>TRBJ2-2|TRBD2|many|TRBV7-2
TGTGCCAGCAGCTTAAAAGCGGGAGGCTTCGCGAACACCGGGGAGCTGTTTTTT
CASSLKAGGFANTGELFF
>TRBJ2-3|NA|NA|TRBV20-1
TGCAGTGCCTACAGCCGGAGGAGTACAGATACGCAGTATTTT
CSAYSRRSTDTQYF
>TRBJ2-5|TRBD1|NA|TRBV11-2
TGTGTCAGCAGGAGGGACAGGGGAGAGACCCAGTACTTC
CVSRRDRGETQYF
>TRBJ2-1|TRBD1|NA|TRBV15
TGTGCCACCAGCACCGACAGGGGCGAGCAGTTCTTC
CATSTDRGEQFF
>TRBJ2-7|TRBD2|NA|TRBV10-3
TGTGCCACCGCGTACCACTTAGCGGGGGGACGGGACGAGCAGTACTTC
CATAYHLAGGRDEQYF
>TRBJ2-5|TRBD1|many|TRBV7-9
TGTGCCAGCAGCGTGGGACAGATTCAAGAGACCCAGTACTTC
CASSVGQIQETQYF
>TRBJ2-7|TRBD1|NA|TRBV5-1
TGCGCCAGCAGCTTGGGGTGGGACAGCTCCTACGAGCAGTACTTC
CASSLGWDSSYEQYF
>TRBJ2-7|NA|many|TRBV7-8
TGTGCCAGCAGCCCCGGGCGGAACTACGAGCAGTACTTC
CASSPGRNYEQYF
>TRBJ2-7|NA|few|TRBV29-1
TGCAGCGCAAAGGACAGTTTATACGAGCAGTACTTC
CSAKDSLYEQYF
>TRBJ2-1|NA|few|TRBV29-1
TGCAGCGTTGAAGGGACAGACCACTACAATGAGCAGTTCTTC
CSVEGTDHYNEQFF
>TRBJ2-5|TRBD2|NA|TRBV9
TGTGCCAGCAGCAAGGGACTAGCGGGAACAGAGACCCAGTACTTC
CASSKGLAGTETQYF
>TRBJ1-5|TRBD1|NA|TRBV28
TGTGCCAGCAGTGATTCCGGGACAGGGCGACTTAATCAGCCCCAGCATTTT
CASSDSGTGRLNQPQHF
>TRBJ1-4|NA|NA|TRBV20-1
TGCAGTGCTAGGTCGGGGGATGAAAGAGAAAAACTGTTTTTT
CSARSGDEREKLFF
>TRBJ2-1|TRBD2|NA|TRBV20-1
TGCAGTGCTAGCTGGGGCGGGAGGGACAATGAGCAGTTCTTC
CSASWGGRDNEQFF
>TRBJ1-5|NA|NA|TRBV12-3/TRBV12-4
TGTGCCAGCAGTTGCGGGGGGTCCGGCAATCAGCCCCAGCATTTT
CASSCGGSGNQPQHF
>TRBJ2-1|TRBD2|few|TRBV6-2/TRBV6-3
TGTGCCAGCAGTCCGACGACTAGCGGGAGGGGGTATGAGCAGTTCTTC
CASSPTTSGRGYEQFF
>TRBJ2-1|TRBD1|few|TRBV5-6
TGTGCCAGCAGCCCACCCGGGACAGCCACCTACAATGAGCAGTTCTTC
CASSPPGTATYNEQFF
>TRBJ2-4|TRBD2|few|TRBV12-3/TRBV12-4
TGTGCCAGCAGTTCAACTAGCGGGGTGAAAAACATTCAGTACTTC
CASSSTSGVKNIQYF
>TRBJ2-7|TRBD2|NA|TRBV18
TGTGCCAGCTCACCATTACCTAGCGGGAGCTACGAGCAGTACTTC
CASSPLPSGSYEQYF
>TRBJ2-7|NA|few|TRBV7-9
TGTGCCAGCAGTCACCTGGTAAACTTTGACCACGAGCAGTACTTC
CASSHLVNFDHEQYF
>TRBJ1-4|TRBD1|NA|TRBV7-9
TGTGCCAGCAGCGTACGGACAGGGAAGGAAAAACTGTTTTTT
CASSVRTGKEKLFF
>TRBJ2-1|NA|few|TRBV7-2
TGTGCCAGCAGCTTAGGCGGGGTACGACGGCATGAGCAGTTCTTC
CASSLGGVRRHEQFF
>TRBJ1-2|NA|few|TRBV20-1
TGCAGTGATCACAGGGACCCTTATGGCTACACCTTC
CSDHRDPYGYTF
>TRBJ2-3|NA|NA|TRBV19
TGTGCCAGTAGTGGAAACAGGGGGGGATTCCTCACAGATACGCAGTATTTT
CASSGNRGGFLTDTQYF